This TCR beta chain was captured in a study of blood T cell repertoires in COVID-19. About the research overall: Samples taken during acute and convalescent COVID-19 were collected in the United States, Italy and Spain. Sample material is recorded as cDNA or gDNA derived from T cells, B-cell-depleted T cells, or PBMCs.

Seattle's enrolled individuals joined amid active infection and were then monitored longitudinally. Authors' data handling: It was from reference gene primer amplification that nucleated cell counts were estimated. Here immunoSEQ multiplex PCR was the method, and the copy in TCRdb shows in-frame clones only, minus some. The DNA was the basis for D and trimming; V, J and clone size are from that table. The sample records 250,000 to 350,000 clones, less than 85% being singletons. Germline V gives CDR1 MNHEY, CDR2 SMNVEV (reference sequence). V was pared by 6 bases and J by 7 bases, with 11 bases of the junction left unmatched. The CDR3 spans 15 residues.

This sequence was found in a human donor with COVID-19, enrolled during active disease. The donor label of this sample is uncertain. The specimen was peripheral blood. The V gene is TRBV27, the J gene TRBJ2-2; TRBD2 matches at 7 bases. The CDR3 here is CASSLQRDGGGELFF. DNA for the CDR3: TGTGCCAGCAGCCTCCAGCGGGATGGTGGCGGGGAGCTGTTTTTT.